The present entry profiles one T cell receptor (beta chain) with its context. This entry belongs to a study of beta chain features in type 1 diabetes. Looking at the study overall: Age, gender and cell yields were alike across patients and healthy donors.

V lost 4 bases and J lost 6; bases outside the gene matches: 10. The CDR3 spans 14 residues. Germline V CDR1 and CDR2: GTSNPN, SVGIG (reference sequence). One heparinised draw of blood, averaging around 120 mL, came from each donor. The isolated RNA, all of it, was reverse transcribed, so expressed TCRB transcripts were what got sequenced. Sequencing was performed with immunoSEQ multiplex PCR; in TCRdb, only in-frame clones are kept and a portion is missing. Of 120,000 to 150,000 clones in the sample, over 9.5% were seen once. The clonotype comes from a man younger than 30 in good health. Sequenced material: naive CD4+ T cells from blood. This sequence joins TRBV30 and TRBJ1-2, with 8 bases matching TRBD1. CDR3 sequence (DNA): TGTGCCTGGACCCAAAGACAGGGGTTTGATGGCTACACCTTC. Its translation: CAWTQRQGFDGYTF.